Detailed here is one T cell receptor (beta chain). This sample is drawn from a study of OX40 agonist ivuxolimab in advanced cancers. About the study: Eligibility admitted prior anti-PD-1, anti-PD-L1 or anti-CTLA-4 therapy; around 42% had some.

Produced via immunoSEQ multiplex PCR; TCRdb's table is partial and in-frame only. The top ten clones hold 10% to 13% of a sample with more than 40,000 clones, about 87% of them seen once. The length of the CDR3 is 12 residues. CDR1 and CDR2 (germline): SGHTA, FQGNSA. V was pared by 1 base and J by 4 bases, with 4 bases between. The sequence came from an adult with an advanced solid tumor such as melanoma, head and neck, liver or kidney cancer. This sample comprised CD4+ or CD8+ T cells sorted from blood, obtained in a trial of the OX40 agonist ivuxolimab. This rearrangement joins TRBV7-2 to TRBJ1-2; D gene uncertain. The CDR3 region is CASSLDGYGYTF. DNA of the CDR3: TGTGCCAGCAGCTTAGACGGCTATGGCTACACCTTC.